This T cell receptor beta chain is drawn from a study of blood T cell repertoires in COVID-19. As for the study in general: Italy, Spain and the United States were the sources of the convalescent and acute COVID-19 samples. PBMCs, B-cell-depleted T cells, or T cells were the source of the cDNA or gDNA that made up the material.

Seattle-derived patients entered the study during active infection and were followed longitudinally. Per the original data handling: Estimated nucleated cell counts came from reference gene primer amplification. The assay was immunoSEQ multiplex PCR, and TCRdb's table has in-frame clones only and misses some. D and trimming come from the DNA, and the V and J calls and clone size come from that table. The sample consists of 300,000 to 400,000 clones, over 80% of them appearing once. The CDR3 covers 13 residues. Germline assignment: CDR1 KGHSH and CDR2 LQKENI. V was trimmed by 3 bases and J by 9 bases, leaving 12 bases between them.

V is TRBV18 and J is TRBJ2-1; tentatively, D is TRBD2 (6 bases). The TCR originated in a woman between 45 and 65 years old with COVID-19, enrolled during active disease. Sequenced input: peripheral blood. In DNA, the CDR3 is TGTGCCAGCTCACCCACGTGGGAGGCTGAGCAGTTCTTC. Translation gives CASSPTWEAEQFF.